The rows below give T cell receptor beta chains drawn from one sample of a study of OX40 agonist ivuxolimab in advanced cancers. Profiling relied on immunoSEQ multiplex PCR, and the TCRdb table lists in-frame clones only, not all of them. The sample yields some 73,000 clones, 80% to 90% seen once. Specimen: CD4+ or CD8+ T cells sorted from blood, collected in a trial of the OX40 agonist ivuxolimab. Receptors were obtained from an adult with an advanced solid tumor such as melanoma, head and neck, liver or kidney cancer. Each CDR3 is given with its conserved first and last residue. The D gene is left open where the match is weak. The size of a clone is reported for some rows only, either as once, few or many, or as a class for expanded clones.

D,J,V,size,length,DNA,CDR3
TRBD2,TRBJ2-1,TRBV9,.,16,TGTGCCAGCAGCGAATGGAGCGGGGCGAGGTCCTATGAGCAGTTCTTC,CASSEWSGARSYEQFF
.,TRBJ2-5,TRBV7-8,.,14,TGTGCCAGCAGCCCGAACGGAGGTGAAGAGACCCAGTACTTC,CASSPNGGEETQYF
.,TRBJ2-7,TRBV20-1,.,11,TGCAGTGCTAGAGTAGGCTACGAGCAGTACTTC,CSARVGYEQYF
.,TRBJ2-7,TRBV11-2,.,14,TGTGCCAGCAGCTTAGGAGGAGGGGGATACGAGCAGTACTTC,CASSLGGGGYEQYF
.,TRBJ2-3,TRBV7-9,.,14,TGTGCCAGCAGCTTAGTGGGAAGCACAGATACGCAGTATTTT,CASSLVGSTDTQYF
.,TRBJ1-4,TRBV30,.,14,TGTGCCTGCCCCGGGGAGACAGGCATTGAAAAACTGTTTTTT,CACPGETGIEKLFF
TRBD1,TRBJ2-7,TRBV10-3,.,20,TGTGCCATCAGAGACGAACCCCGGGGACAGAAGGCCCCTTTTACCTACGAGCAGTACTTC,CAIRDEPRGQKAPFTYEQYF
TRBD2,TRBJ2-1,TRBV2,.,16,TGTGCCAGCAGCCATAGCGGGAAGAGCTCCTACAATGAGCAGTTCTTC,CASSHSGKSSYNEQFF
.,TRBJ1-4,TRBV5-6,.,14,TGTGCCAGCAGCTTGTGGGGGTCTAATGAAAAACTGTTTTTT,CASSLWGSNEKLFF
.,TRBJ1-1,TRBV27,.,13,TGTGCCAGCAGTTGGGAGGGGACCACTGAAGCTTTCTTT,CASSWEGTTEAFF
TRBD1,TRBJ1-6,TRBV4-1,.,16,TGCGCCAGCAGCCAAGTCCGGACAGGGGGCGGTTCACCCCTCCACTTT,CASSQVRTGGGSPLHF
.,TRBJ1-1,TRBV5-1,.,14,TGCGCCAGCAGCTTGGAATTTGGGTGGGCTGAAGCTTTCTTT,CASSLEFGWAEAFF
TRBD1,TRBJ2-1,TRBV5-7,few,15,TGTGCCAGCAGCTTGGGGGACAGGGAATACAATGAGCAGTTCTTC,CASSLGDREYNEQFF
.,TRBJ2-7,TRBV5-1,.,11,TGCGCCAGCAGCTTGGTGGGCGAGCAGTACTTC,CASSLVGEQYF
TRBD1,TRBJ2-1,TRBV19,.,16,TGTGCCAGTACCCCAACCGGGACAGGGGCTTTCAATGAGCAGTTCTTC,CASTPTGTGAFNEQFF
TRBD2,TRBJ2-5,TRBV9,.,16,TGTGCCAGCAGCAGCCAGGGACTAGCGGACCAAGAGACCCAGTACTTC,CASSSQGLADQETQYF
.,TRBJ1-1,TRBV27,.,13,TGTGCCAGCAGTTTAGTGGGCAGCACTGAAGCTTTCTTT,CASSLVGSTEAFF
TRBD1,TRBJ2-7,TRBV19,once,16,TGTGCCAGTAGTATCCTAGGACAGGGGGCGGACCACGAGCAGTACTTC,CASSILGQGADHEQYF
.,TRBJ1-4,TRBV6-4,.,15,TGTGCCAGCAGTGACGCACAGGTAGGCACTGGAAAACTGTTTTTT,CASSDAQVGTGKLFF
.,TRBJ2-3,TRBV19,.,13,TGTGCCAGTAGCACCTTCATAAGAGATACGCAGTATTTT,CASSTFIRDTQYF
.,TRBJ2-7,TRBV5-1,many,13,TGCGCCAGCAGCTACGGGCCCGACTACGAGCAGTACTTC,CASSYGPDYEQYF
.,TRBJ1-2,TRBV19,once,12,TGTGCCAGTAGTTTTCCAGACTATGGCTACACCTTC,CASSFPDYGYTF
.,TRBJ1-2,TRBV27,.,12,TGTGCCAGCAGTTCAGGGAACTATGGCTACACCTTC,CASSSGNYGYTF
.,TRBJ1-1,TRBV11-1,.,13,TGTGCCAGCAGCTTATACTGGAACACTGAAGCTTTCTTT,CASSLYWNTEAFF
TRBD2,TRBJ2-2,TRBV5-6,.,16,TGTGCCAGCAGCTTGGGGACTAGCGGGTTCACCGGGGAGCTGTTTTTT,CASSLGTSGFTGELFF
TRBD2,TRBJ2-1,TRBV6-5,.,15,TGTGCCAGCAGACCGGGACTAGCGGCTTACAATGAGCAGTTCTTC,CASRPGLAAYNEQFF
TRBD1,TRBJ2-5,TRBV7-9,.,15,TGTGCCAGCAGCTGGGACAGAAAACCGCAAGAGACCCAGTACTTC,CASSWDRKPQETQYF
TRBD1,TRBJ1-1,TRBV19,.,13,TGTGCCAGTAGTATTACAGGGGACACTGAAGCTTTCTTT,CASSITGDTEAFF
.,TRBJ2-5,TRBV7-6,.,11,TGTGCCAGCAGCTCCCTAGAGACCCAGTACTTC,CASSSLETQYF
.,TRBJ2-7,TRBV7-3,.,12,TGTGCCAGCCACGGAGATTCATACGAGCAGTACTTC,CASHGDSYEQYF
TRBD1,TRBJ2-7,TRBV27,once,15,TGTGCCAGCAAAACACCGGGACAGGGATACCACGAGCAGTACTTC,CASKTPGQGYHEQYF
TRBD2,TRBJ2-1,TRBV11-3,.,18,TGTGCCAGCAGCCTGCTGGGTGGTAGCGGGGGCTCGTACAATGAGCAGTTCTTC,CASSLLGGSGGSYNEQFF
.,TRBJ2-1,TRBV9,.,13,TGTGCCAGCAGCGTAGTGTCGGCTAATGAGCAGTTCTTC,CASSVVSANEQFF
.,TRBJ1-2,TRBV9,.,16,TGTGCCAGCAGCGTAGGGGGAACGACAGGTTGGGATGGCTACACCTTC,CASSVGGTTGWDGYTF
TRBD1,TRBJ2-7,TRBV7-8,.,15,TGTGCCAGCAGCTTAGGACAGGGGGCCGCCTACGAGCAGTACTTC,CASSLGQGAAYEQYF
.,TRBJ2-3,TRBV19,.,14,TGTGCCAGCCTGGGGGCCTCATTCACAGATACGCAGTATTTT,CASLGASFTDTQYF
.,TRBJ2-2,TRBV7-9,.,14,TGTGCCAGCAGCTTGTCGTTTGGCACCGGGGAGCTGTTTTTT,CASSLSFGTGELFF
.,TRBJ2-2,TRBV5-1,.,13,TGCGCCAGCAGCTTGGGGAACACCGGGGAGCTGTTTTTT,CASSLGNTGELFF
.,TRBJ2-7,TRBV25-1,.,18,TGTGCCAGCAGTGCTACATGGGACGGCCCAATCAGGTCCTACGAGCAGTACTTC,CASSATWDGPIRSYEQYF
TRBD1,TRBJ2-6,TRBV7-6,.,19,TGTGCCAGCAGCAAAAGACAGGGAGAACCTCCCCTAGGGGCCAACGTCCTGACTTTC,CASSKRQGEPPLGANVLTF
.,TRBJ2-5,TRBV6-1,.,15,TGTGCCAGCAGTGAACTCGACAGGTACCAAGAGACCCAGTACTTC,CASSELDRYQETQYF
TRBD2,TRBJ2-1,TRBV27,once,15,TGTGCCAGTAAGTTAGCGGGAGGTTCCTACAATGAGCAGTTCTTC,CASKLAGGSYNEQFF
TRBD2,TRBJ2-1,TRBV5-1,.,15,TGCGCCAGCAGCCCTAGCGGAGGCTCCTACAATGAGCAGTTCTTC,CASSPSGGSYNEQFF
.,TRBJ2-1,TRBV7-3,.,16,TGTGCCAGCAGCTTAAGGGGGGACTTTTCCTACAATGAGCAGTTCTTC,CASSLRGDFSYNEQFF
TRBD1,TRBJ1-2,TRBV27,.,14,TGTGCCAGCAGTTTATCGACAGGGATGGATGGCTACACCTTC,CASSLSTGMDGYTF
TRBD1,TRBJ1-2,TRBV4-1,once,16,TGCGCCAGCAGCCAAGTACCAGGGGGCTCGGACTATGGCTACACCTTC,CASSQVPGGSDYGYTF
TRBD1,TRBJ1-1,TRBV19,.,13,TGTGCCAGTAGTAGAGGACAGGCGGCTGAAGCTTTCTTT,CASSRGQAAEAFF
.,TRBJ2-7,TRBV6-5,.,13,TGTGCCAGCAGTACGCAGGGTTTGTACGAGCAGTACTTC,CASSTQGLYEQYF
.,TRBJ2-5,TRBV11-2,.,11,TGTGCCAGCAGCTTATCAGAGACCCAGTACTTC,CASSLSETQYF
.,TRBJ2-7,TRBV27,.,14,TGTGCCAGCAGTTTATCGATCAGGCCATACGAGCAGTACTTC,CASSLSIRPYEQYF
.,TRBJ2-7,TRBV5-4,once,13,TGTGCCAGCAGCACCGGAACCTCCTACGAGCAGTACTTC,CASSTGTSYEQYF
.,TRBJ2-1,TRBV19,.,13,TGTGCCAGTAGTATAGACGAGAGTAATGAGCAGTTCTTC,CASSIDESNEQFF
.,TRBJ1-1,TRBV9,.,13,TGTGCCAGCAGCGTAGCCGTTGCTACTGAAGCTTTCTTT,CASSVAVATEAFF
.,TRBJ1-5,TRBV19,.,14,TGTGCCACCAGAGGACAGAATAGCAATCAGCCCCAGCATTTT,CATRGQNSNQPQHF
.,TRBJ2-1,TRBV27,.,14,TGTGCCAGCAGTTTATATGGGGAGGACAATGAGCAGTTCTTC,CASSLYGEDNEQFF